These 22 T cell receptor beta chains share one sample of origin, sequenced in a study of control samples from healthy donors and cancer patients. The table came from immunoSEQ multiplex PCR; TCRdb's copy has only in-frame clones and leaves some out. The sample lists approximately 170,000 clones, about 90% occurring once. Input material: blood. The receptors originated from a woman in her 30s in good health.

J is TRBJ2-7 and V is TRBV5-1; perhaps TRBD1 as D (6 bases). CDR1 is SGHRS, CDR2 YFSETQ, per germline. The CDR3 extends over 14 amino acids. The V gene lost 4 bases and the J gene lost 3 bases, with 14 bases spanning the gap. The CDR3 protein is CASSQGQIIYEQYF. The CDR3 DNA sequence: TGCGCCAGCAGCCAAGGACAGATTATCTACGAGCAGTACTTC.

This chain connects TRBV11-3 to TRBJ2-1; 8 bases match TRBD2. Losses at the gene ends were 5 bases for V and 10 bases for J; bases not matched to a gene: 7. The CDR3 loop spans 13 amino acids. Germline V gene data show CDR1 as SGHNT and CDR2 as YENEEA. In DNA form, the CDR3 reads TGTGCCAGCAGCCCGACCAGACTAGCGGAGCAGTTCTTC. Encoded protein: CASSPTRLAEQFF.

Worth noting for this clone: The germline gene is not matched at one end of the junction; a read error may be the cause. The V call is TRBV11-2, the J call TRBJ2-5; TRBD1 or TRBD2 may be the D gene (5 bases each). The CDR3 runs to 11 residues. Germline V gives CDR1 SGHAT, CDR2 FQNNGV. The CDR3 bases are TGTGCCAGCAGTCATCCTGGGACCTCGAACTTC. Translation gives CASSHPGTSNF.

The genes are TRBV21-1 and TRBJ2-1; the D segment call TRBD2 is taken from the table without a DNA check. TRBV21-1 is designated a pseudogene. This CDR3 has 15 amino acids. The DNA of the CDR3 is TGTGCCAGCAGCAAAGTACCGGTCGCGTACAATGAGCAGTTCTTC. It yields the protein CASSKVPVAYNEQFF.

The V gene is TRBV19, the J gene TRBJ2-3; 8 positions match TRBD2. The CDR3 is 13 amino acids. Trimming cost V 8 bases and J 3 bases; bases outside gene matches: 4. CDR1 and CDR2 (germline): LNHDA, SQIVND (reference sequence). DNA for the CDR3: TGTGCCAGTGCGGGGGGCTTGACAGATACGCAGTATTTT. Translated, it gives CASAGGLTDTQYF.

The gene calls are TRBV19 and TRBJ2-7; possibly TRBD1 for D (6 bases). CDR1 and CDR2 from the germline V gene are LNHDA and SQIVND (reference sequence). V dropped 4 bases and J dropped 6 bases, with 16 bases sitting between them. The length of the CDR3 is 14 residues. The CDR3 spells CASSTPSDSSEQYF. Here the CDR3 DNA reads TGTGCCAGTAGTACCCCCTCGGACAGTAGCGAGCAGTACTTC.

This clone was seen only a few times. V and J are TRBV12-5 and TRBJ1-6; no clear D gene. V was clipped by 1 base and J by 7 bases, with 11 bases between them. The CDR3 runs to 15 residues. Germline assignment: CDR1 LGHNT and CDR2 FRNRAP. The CDR3 region is CASGLGEGRNSPLHF. The CDR3 nucleotides read TGTGCTAGTGGTTTGGGGGAAGGACGAAATTCACCCCTCCACTTT.

The chain employs TRBV14 and TRBJ2-1; unclear D gene. CDR3 length: 18 amino acids. V was cut by 0 bases and J by 2 bases, with 17 bases left in between. Germline CDR1 reads SGHDN; CDR2 reads FVKESK. CDR3 in DNA: TGTGCCAGCAGCCAAGATAGGGTTTGGGGTGAGCCCTACAATGAGCAGTTCTTC. Translation gives CASSQDRVWGEPYNEQFF.

The rearrangement joins TRBV4-1 to TRBJ2-7, with D possibly being TRBD1 (6 bases). CDR1 and CDR2 from the germline V gene are MGHRA and YSYEKL. Trimming shortened V by 2 bases and J by 1 base, and 18 bases separated the two germline ends. This CDR3 contains 17 residues. Written as DNA, the CDR3 is TGCGCCAGCAGCCAACGAACACAGGGTTTCGGATCCTACGAGCAGTACTTC. Protein product: CASSQRTQGFGSYEQYF.

This rearrangement joins TRBV5-4 to TRBJ1-2; 9 bases are shared with TRBD1. The CDR3 is 14 residues long. Unmatched junction bases numbered 4, after V lost 3 bases and J lost 4 bases. Germline CDR1 reads SGHNT; CDR2 reads YYREEE (reference sequence). In DNA, the CDR3 is TGTGCCAGCAGCTCGGGACAGGGAATCTATGGCTACACCTTC. Its translation: CASSSGQGIYGYTF.

The chain is built from TRBV24-1 and TRBJ2-3, with 12 bases lining up with TRBD1. The CDR3 sequence is 14 residues long. The germline V gene has CDR1 KGHDR and CDR2 SFDVKD. J was trimmed by 3 bases and V by 11 bases; bases with no gene match: 5. CDR3 in amino acids: CASRDRGQTDTQYF. CDR3 coding DNA: TGTGCCAGCCGGGACAGGGGGCAAACAGATACGCAGTATTTT.

This clone came up once. The chain has TRBV6-2 or TRBV6-3 and TRBJ2-3, with a weak D call TRBD1 (6 bases). Germline-derived CDR1 and CDR2 are MNHEY and SVGEGT. V lost 5 bases and J lost 4, with 16 bases in between. The CDR3 is 15 amino acids. CDR3 loop: CASSPDSSGADTQYF. CDR3 nucleotides: TGTGCCAGCAGTCCGGACAGCTCTGGCGCAGATACGCAGTATTTT.

This clone was recorded once. The chain joins TRBV24-1 to TRBJ2-5, with 7 bases identical to TRBD1. Germline assignment: CDR1 KGHDR and CDR2 SFDVKD. J gave up 4 bases and V 2 bases, and 6 bases lay outside the gene matches. This CDR3 has 15 residues. CDR3 amino acids: CATSDSETGLETQYF. The CDR3 DNA follows: TGTGCCACCAGTGATTCCGAGACAGGGTTAGAGACCCAGTACTTC.

This clone is a singleton in its sample. This sequence joins TRBV19 and TRBJ2-1, with D perhaps being TRBD1 or TRBD2 (5 bases each). The CDR3 has 17 amino acids. V was pared by 5 bases and J by 0 bases, with 17 bases between. Germline assignment: CDR1 LNHDA and CDR2 SQIVND (reference sequence). This CDR3 is CASSSGPDSRSYNEQFF. CDR3 coding DNA: TGTGCCAGTAGTTCGGGACCCGACAGCCGCTCCTACAATGAGCAGTTCTTC.

V and J are TRBV30 and TRBJ1-5; D remains unclear. Germline V gene data show CDR1 as GTSNPN and CDR2 as SVGIG (reference sequence). V was cut by 5 bases and J by 3 bases, with 11 bases left in between. The CDR3 is 13 amino acids. This CDR3 is CAWAGGFNQPQHF. In DNA form, the CDR3 reads TGTGCCTGGGCTGGAGGGTTCAATCAGCCCCAGCATTTT.

J is TRBJ1-2 and V is TRBV30; no definite D call. The CDR3 totals 13 residues. The germline V gene encodes CDR1 GTSNPN and CDR2 SVGIG (reference sequence). Trimming removed 0 bases at V and 6 bases at J, with 11 bases between. DNA of the CDR3: TGTGCCTGGAGTGTAACCCCATGGGATGGCTACACCTTC. Amino acids: CAWSVTPWDGYTF.

This chain connects TRBV9 to TRBJ2-2, with a weak D call TRBD2 (6 bases). Deletions cut 4 bases from V and 6 bases from J, with 16 bases between. Germline lookup yields CDR1 SGDLS and CDR2 YYNGEE. The CDR3 runs to 15 residues. In nucleotides, the CDR3 is TGTGCCAGCAGCCTCGTAGTGGCGGGACCCGGGGAGCTGTTTTTT. Protein sequence: CASSLVVAGPGELFF.

This clone occurred once. The chain is built from TRBV11-2 and TRBJ2-7, with TRBD2 identical over 8 bases. The CDR3 consists of 17 residues. CDR1 is SGHAT and CDR2 is FQNNGV in the germline V gene. The J segment lost 4 bases and the V segment lost 0 bases, leaving 11 bases of the junction unmatched. The CDR3 bases are TGTGCCAGCAGCTTAGATCTCCCTGCGGGAGGATTATACGAGCAGTACTTC. Translating it yields CASSLDLPAGGLYEQYF.

The chain is built from TRBV28 and TRBJ2-3; D is unclear. This CDR3 has 14 amino acids. V was pared by 3 bases and J by 2 bases, with 9 bases between. Germline CDR1 is MDHEN and CDR2 is SYDVKM. Written as DNA, the CDR3 is TGTGCCAGCAGTTTTTACATAAACACAGATACGCAGTATTTT. It translates to CASSFYINTDTQYF.

The chain recombines TRBV7-2 with TRBJ2-7, with 7 nucleotides matching TRBD2. Germline V gene sequence: CDR1 SGHTA, CDR2 FQGNSA. The CDR3 totals 12 residues. J lost 4 bases, V lost 8 bases, and 5 bases had no gene match. The CDR3 DNA reads TGTGCCAGCGGCGGGAGTCGGTACGAGCAGTACTTC. It yields the protein CASGGSRYEQYF.

This rearrangement joins TRBV2 to TRBJ2-5; 7 positions match TRBD1. CDR1 is SNHLY, CDR2 FYNNEI, per germline. V shed 2 bases and J 5 bases; nucleotides not matched to a gene: 14. There are 17 residues in the CDR3. CDR3 amino acids: CASSEYTGAERSETQYF. The CDR3 coding sequence is TGTGCCAGCAGTGAATATACAGGGGCGGAGAGGAGTGAGACCCAGTACTTC.

V and J are TRBV3-1 (or the pseudogene TRBV3-2) and TRBJ2-3; 8 bases align to TRBD1. Germline V gene sequence: CDR1 LGHDT, CDR2 YNNKEL (reference sequence). With V trimmed by 0 bases and J by 7 bases, 9 bases remained unmatched. The CDR3 is 16 amino acids. The CDR3 region has the DNA TGTGCCAGCAGCCAAGACCCAGGGGGCGGAAAAAATACGCAGTATTTT. Protein: CASSQDPGGGKNTQYF.